The 4 T cell receptor beta chains presented below share a single source sample, sequenced in a study of blood T cell repertoires in COVID-19. Data came from immunoSEQ multiplex PCR; TCRdb stores just in-frame clones and leaves some out. The sample yields about 160,000 clones, 75% to 85% seen once. Specimen: peripheral blood. Receptor source: a human donor in a cohort sampled during active COVID-19.

This chain links TRBV6-1 with TRBJ2-1; the match to TRBD2 covers 7 bases. This CDR3 has 17 amino acids. J gave up 1 base and V 4 bases, and 10 bases lay outside the gene matches. The germline gives CDR1 MNHNS, CDR2 SASEGT. The CDR3 DNA follows: TGTGCCAGCAGTGCCCTGGTGACTAGCTCATCCTACAATGAGCAGTTCTTC. This encodes CASSALVTSSSYNEQFF.

This clone occurred a few times. This chain connects TRBV11-2 to TRBJ1-6; TRBD1 agrees at 10 bases. V lost 5 bases and J lost 10; bases outside the gene matches: 11. The germline V gene has CDR1 SGHAT and CDR2 FQNNGV. There are 16 residues in the CDR3. For the CDR3, the DNA is TGTGCCAGCAGCCTCTCGAGGACAGGGGGGCGGTCACCCCTCCACTTT. Protein product: CASSLSRTGGRSPLHF.

This clone came up once. V usage is TRBV6-5 and J usage is TRBJ1-5; 9 positions match TRBD1. Germline V lookup: CDR1 MNHEY, CDR2 SVGAGI. V shed 5 bases and J 4 bases; nucleotides not matched to a gene: 6. This CDR3 has 15 residues. CDR3 bases: TGTGCCAGCAGTCGGGACAGGGCCAGTAATCAGCCCCAGCATTTT. Protein product: CASSRDRASNQPQHF.

This chain joins TRBV6-2 or TRBV6-3 and TRBJ2-7; the match to TRBD2 covers 9 bases. Germline CDR1 and CDR2: MNHEY and SVGEGT. J was trimmed by 2 bases and V by 5 bases; bases with no gene match: 4. This CDR3 contains 14 residues. CDR3 coding DNA: TGTGCCAGCAGTCAGCGGGGGGCTACCTACGAGCAGTACTTC. Translation gives CASSQRGATYEQYF.